This TCR beta chain was found in a study of CD8+ T cells in alopecia areata. Study-level points and caveats: Against the mouse data, patients shared TCRs less clearly, possibly for HLA reasons.

A note on this clone: Antigen: not known.

Sequencing used cDNA as its template, made by extracting RNA and reverse transcribing it. Profiled with immunoSEQ multiplex PCR; TCRdb holds only in-frame clones, not every one. Of some 11,000 clones in the sample, more than 45% are singletons; the top ten hold over 13%. Punch biopsies of lesional scalp, plus peripheral blood, were taken from alopecia areata patients. This receptor was identified in a human donor with alopecia areata. Sequenced material: skin.

The DNA of the CDR3 is TGTGCCAGCAGCTTAGGCCTAGCGGTTCAGGATACGCAGTATTTT. Protein: CASSLGLAVQDTQYF. The chain combines TRBV7-8 with TRBJ2-3; 7 bases agree with TRBD2. The CDR3 has 15 amino acids. Germline CDR1 is SGHVS and CDR2 is FQNEAQ. V lost 1 base to trimming and J lost 6 bases; unmatched junction nucleotides: 7.